The clone carrying this T cell receptor beta chain occurred once. No antigen is known for it. The sample belongs to a study of cytomegalovirus exposure and HLA in healthy donors. The study's findings and limits: Some V segments could not be told apart, so they were left out, TRBV6-2 and TRBV6-3 among them. The only immune exposure information that was available was CMV serostatus. The authors later linked a missense DCLRE1C variant to TCR beta V- and J-gene trimming.

The study ran its PCR with 60 Vbeta and 13 Jbeta primers. Data came from immunoSEQ multiplex PCR; TCRdb stores just in-frame clones and leaves some out. There are 150,000 or so clones in the sample; roughly 73% occur only once, and approximately 10% lies in the top ten. Germline values: CDR1 MNHEY, CDR2 SMNVEV (reference sequence). This CDR3 spans 13 amino acids. The J segment lost 2 bases and the V segment lost 8 bases, leaving 6 bases of the junction unmatched. J is TRBJ2-7 and V is TRBV27; 7 bases agree with TRBD1. This TCR came from a man aged 18 to 29 in good health and CMV-seropositive. The sample consisted of PBMCs. CDR3 loop: CASRPGTAYEQYF. For the CDR3, the DNA is TGTGCCAGCCGCCCCGGGACAGCCTACGAGCAGTACTTC.